The following is a T cell receptor (beta chain) sequence with its context. Its antigen is not yet known. No per-base quality is available; no much larger clone lies one base away. This entry belongs to a study of PD-1 blockade in mismatch repair-deficient tumors (TCRdb year 2017). A note on the overall study: Between September 2013 and 2016, fewer than 90 consecutive patients with 12 mismatch repair-deficient cancer types, all previously treated and progressing, were enrolled in the trial. Tumor-associated T cell clones were tracked in the peripheral blood of patients responding to PD-1 blockade by deep sequencing of TCR CDR3 regions. What the research found in general, with its limitations: After pembrolizumab, tumor-resident clones, which were often undetectable in blood before treatment, expanded rapidly and then contracted, generally ahead of radiologic responses.

For each enrolled patient, mismatch repair deficiency was established using either polymerase chain reaction or immunohistochemistry. TCR sequencing was carried out for a few patients who responded to pembrolizumab therapy. The phase II trial prospectively evaluated PD-1 blockade with pembrolizumab in advanced mismatch repair-deficient cancers, independent of tissue of origin. Serial peripheral blood T cell samples were collected before and at multiple times after starting PD-1 blockade. Blood sampling times were expressed in weeks after the first pembrolizumab dose. The library was obtained by the immunoSEQ multiplex PCR assay. TCRdb stores this immuneACCESS table with in-frame sequences only. Part of the clones is absent; in the studies checked, under half of the shortfall reflects unresolved V genes, and no reason is known for the rest. The sample contains under 150,000 clones, 88% of them found a single time. The ten top clones hold approximately 12% of the sample.

From its cysteine to its phenylalanine, the CDR3 spans 15 amino acids. Here the CDR3 DNA is all that survives: 45 bases in frame from base 1. The germline V gene gives CDR1 as SGHDN and CDR2 as FVKESK. Clipping removes 1 base from V and 8 bases from J, with 8 as the unmatched junction base count. The receptor chain draws on TRBV14 and TRBJ2-1; 7 junctional bases match TRBD1. The sequence was collected from an adult with mismatch repair-deficient cancer. Sequencing used peripheral blood, obtained 70 to 73 weeks after starting pembrolizumab. The DNA sequence is TGTGCCAGCAGCCAAGGGGACAGCGATACAGATGAGCAGTTCTTC. Translated, it reads CASSQGDSDTDEQFF. Outside the CDR3, residues come from the reference TRBV14 and TRBJ2-1 proteins, so the full variable domain is: EAGVTQFPSHSVIEKGQTVTLRCDPISGHDNLYWYRRVMGKEIKFLLHFVKESKQDESGMPNNRFLAERTGGTYSTLKVQPAELEDSGVYFCASSQGDSDTDEQFFGPGTRLTVL.